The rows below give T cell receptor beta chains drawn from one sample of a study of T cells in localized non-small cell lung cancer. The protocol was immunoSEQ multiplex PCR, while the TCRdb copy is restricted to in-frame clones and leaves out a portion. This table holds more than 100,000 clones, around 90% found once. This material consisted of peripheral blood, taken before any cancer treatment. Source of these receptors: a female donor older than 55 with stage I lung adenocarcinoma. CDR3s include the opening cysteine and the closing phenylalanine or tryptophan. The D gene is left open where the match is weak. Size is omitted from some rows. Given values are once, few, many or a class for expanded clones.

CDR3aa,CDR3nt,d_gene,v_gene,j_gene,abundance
CASSFGSTSGANVLTF,TGCGCCAGCAGCTTCGGCAGCACATCGGGAGCCAACGTCCTGACTTTC,-,TRBV7-6,TRBJ2-6,-
CSARTGQPQHF,TGCAGTGCGAGAACGGGTCAGCCCCAGCATTTT,-,TRBV20-1,TRBJ1-5,medium-sized
CASSKTGGFGEKLFF,TGCGCCAGCAGCAAAACAGGGGGCTTTGGTGAAAAACTGTTTTTT,TRBD1,TRBV5-1,TRBJ1-4,-
CASSRLASTKNIQYF,TGTGCCAGCAGCCGACTAGCGTCAACCAAAAACATTCAGTACTTC,TRBD2,TRBV7-9,TRBJ2-4,-
CASSLVAGGLNEQFF,TGCGCCAGCAGCTTGGTGGCGGGAGGGCTCAATGAGCAGTTCTTC,TRBD2,TRBV5-1,TRBJ2-1,-
CASSDPRGGRDEQYF,TGTGCCAGCAGCGACCCCAGGGGGGGTCGGGACGAGCAGTACTTC,-,TRBV5-6,TRBJ2-7,-
CASSLGIGTQYF,TGTGCCAGCAGCTTGGGGATCGGGACCCAGTACTTC,-,TRBV7-3,TRBJ2-5,-
CASSEWLGYEQYF,TGCGCCAGCAGTGAGTGGCTCGGGTACGAGCAGTACTTC,-,TRBV5-1,TRBJ2-7,-
CASSVVPGTDHTGELFF,TGTGCCAGCAGCGTAGTTCCCGGGACAGACCACACCGGGGAGCTGTTTTTT,TRBD1,TRBV9,TRBJ2-2,-
CASRGPGQGQETQYF,TGTGCCAGTAGAGGACCGGGACAGGGGCAAGAGACCCAGTACTTC,TRBD1,TRBV19,TRBJ2-5,-
CASAAASGSNEQFF,TGTGCCAGCGCGGCTGCTAGCGGGTCCAATGAGCAGTTCTTC,TRBD2,TRBV7-9,TRBJ2-1,-
CASTPGQIAEVQYF,TGTGCCAGCACCCCGGGACAAATTGCTGAGGTGCAGTACTTC,-,TRBV6-6,TRBJ2-7,-
CASSLGGGYEQYF,TGTGCCAGCAGCCTCGGAGGGGGCTACGAGCAGTACTTC,-,TRBV6-5,TRBJ2-7,-
CASSPGQVETQYF,TGTGCCAGCTCACCGGGGCAGGTAGAGACCCAGTACTTC,-,TRBV18,TRBJ2-5,-
CASSRSGRAGEQYF,TGTGCCAGCAGTCGAAGCGGGAGGGCCGGCGAGCAGTACTTC,TRBD2,TRBV6-5,TRBJ2-7,-
CASRPPGKAEAFF,TGTGCCAGCAGGCCTCCAGGGAAGGCTGAAGCTTTCTTT,-,TRBV6-5,TRBJ1-1,-
CASSPGRLAGFLSSYNEQFF,TGTGCCAGCAGCCCGGGGCGCCTAGCGGGATTCCTGAGCTCCTACAATGAGCAGTTCTTC,TRBD2,TRBV5-4,TRBJ2-1,-
CASSLRGAGGNTIYF,TGTGCCAGCAGTTTACGGGGGGCAGGGGGAAACACCATATATTTT,-,TRBV27,TRBJ1-3,-